The next 4 T cell receptor beta chains were all read from a single sample in a study of T cells in localized non-small cell lung cancer. Sequencing was performed with immunoSEQ multiplex PCR; in TCRdb, only in-frame clones are kept and a portion is missing. The top ten hold around 4.3% of the sample, which has 65,000 or so clones, roughly 79% seen once. Sequences were derived from PBMCs, sampled before any cancer treatment. The receptor set was obtained from a man aged 35 to 70 with stage II lung adenocarcinoma.

The chain carries TRBV2 and TRBJ2-5; 7 bases fit TRBD1. This CDR3 comprises 13 residues. Germline-derived CDR1 and CDR2 are SNHLY and FYNNEI. Trimming took 5 bases from V and 2 from J; bases not matched to a gene: 2. In DNA, the CDR3 is TGTGCCAGCAGTCGACAGGGACAAGAGACCCAGTACTTC. Translation: CASSRQGQETQYF.

This chain uses TRBV18 with TRBJ2-1, with 16 bases identical to TRBD2. The ends lost 5 bases at V and 8 bases at J; junction bases unmatched: 9. Germline V gene lookup returns CDR1 KGHSH and CDR2 LQKENI. This CDR3 contains 17 residues. The CDR3 loop reads CASSAGTSGRAPDEQFF. The CDR3 nucleotides read TGTGCCAGCTCAGCCGGGACTAGCGGGAGGGCCCCCGATGAGCAGTTCTTC.

V gene TRBV27 combines with J gene TRBJ2-2, with 10 bases that match TRBD1. This CDR3 is built from 16 residues. V lost 5 bases to trimming and J lost 7 bases; unmatched junction nucleotides: 10. CDR1 and CDR2 (germline): MNHEY, SMNVEV (reference sequence). The CDR3 reads CASSHPTGTGVGELFF. The CDR3 DNA reads as TGTGCCAGCAGTCACCCCACCGGGACAGGGGTCGGGGAGCTGTTTTTT.

This chain links TRBV4-1 with TRBJ2-3; D is ambiguous. Germline V gives CDR1 MGHRA, CDR2 YSYEKL. Trimming pared 1 base from V and 5 bases from J, leaving 7 bases between. The CDR3 is made up of 13 amino acids. The CDR3 here is CASSQAGQDTQYF. The CDR3 DNA is TGCGCCAGCAGCCAAGCCGGGCAAGATACGCAGTATTTT.